Listed here are 26 T cell receptor beta chains from one sample, sequenced in a study of shared clonotypes between healthy human individuals. Libraries were prepared by immunoSEQ multiplex PCR; TCRdb keeps only in-frame clonotypes and omits some of them. Found here are approximately 320,000 clones, approximately 74% of them singletons; the top ten hold 10%. Sequences were obtained from memory CD4+ T cells sorted from blood. Specified subset: CD45RA-negative fraction. These TCRs come from a man aged 25-45 years in good health.

This chain connects TRBV2 to TRBJ2-4, with D hard to call. V gave up 2 bases and J gave up 4 bases, with 21 bases separating them. The germline gives CDR1 SNHLY, CDR2 FYNNEI. The CDR3 sequence is 18 residues long. The CDR3 sequence: CASSEKLPGVSRKNIQYF. The CDR3 region has the DNA TGTGCCAGCAGTGAAAAACTACCTGGGGTTAGCCGAAAAAACATTCAGTACTTC.

The chain combines TRBV6-1 with TRBJ1-5, with D possibly TRBD1 on 5 matching bases. Germline assignment: CDR1 MNHNS and CDR2 SASEGT. This CDR3 has 15 amino acids. V lost 5 bases and J 1 base, leaving 12 bases between the germline ends. DNA of the CDR3: TGTGCCAGCAGTTTAATTAGACAGAGCAATCAGCCCCAGCATTTT. Translating it yields CASSLIRQSNQPQHF.

The gene calls are TRBV12-5 and TRBJ2-3; D unresolved. In germline, CDR1 is LGHNT, CDR2 FRNRAP. Trimming shortened V by 1 base and J by 6 bases, and 11 bases separated the two germline ends. The CDR3 loop spans 14 amino acids. CDR3 loop: CASGLGSYSDTQYF. DNA for the CDR3: TGTGCTAGTGGTTTGGGTTCCTACTCGGATACGCAGTATTTT.

The rearrangement uses TRBV19 and TRBJ2-7, with D perhaps TRBD1 (6 bases). The CDR3 loop spans 14 amino acids. In germline, CDR1 is LNHDA, CDR2 SQIVND (reference sequence). Trimming took off 4 bases at V and 4 bases at J, with 14 bases between the two ends. CDR3 sequence reads: CASSRDGQLYEQYF. In DNA, the CDR3 is TGTGCCAGTAGTAGGGACGGACAGCTATACGAGCAGTACTTC.

This clone was detected only a few times. The same CDR3 arises from other DNA sequences in this sample as well. The chain uses TRBV6-1 and TRBJ1-5; tentative D call: TRBD1 (6 bases). This CDR3 spans 15 amino acids. V lost 0 bases to trimming and J lost 5 bases, with 11 bases between them. From germline, CDR1 is MNHNS and CDR2 SASEGT. The CDR3 region has the DNA TGTGCCAGCAGTGAAGCAGGGGGAAGTTATCAGCCCCAGCATTTT. It yields the protein CASSEAGGSYQPQHF.

The J gene is TRBJ2-1, the V gene TRBV12-5; 8 positions match TRBD1. CDR3 length equals 15 residues. V lost 4 bases, J lost 6 bases, and 8 bases stayed unmatched. Germline values: CDR1 LGHNT, CDR2 FRNRAP. The CDR3 nucleotides read TGTGCTAGTGGTTCCGGGACAGGATCGTCCAATGAGCAGTTCTTC. Translating it yields CASGSGTGSSNEQFF.

This chain links TRBV28 with TRBJ2-7; TRBD1 matches 10 bases. Germline loops: CDR1 MDHEN, CDR2 SYDVKM. The CDR3 spans 16 residues. Trimming at V came to 3 bases and at J to 4 bases, leaving 9 bases not matched to a gene. The CDR3 coding sequence is TGTGCCAGCAGTTTTACCCGACAGGGGGCGAGATACGAGCAGTACTTC. It is translated as CASSFTRQGARYEQYF. Drawing the rest from reference TRBV28 and TRBJ2-7, the complete variable domain is DVKVTQSSRYLVKRTGEKVFLECVQDMDHENMFWYRQDPGLGLRLIYFSYDVKMKEKGDIPEGYSVSREKKERFSLILESASTNQTSMYLCASSFTRQGARYEQYFGPGTRLTVT.

The rearrangement uses TRBV2 and TRBJ1-4; 11 bases map to TRBD1. This CDR3 is built from 17 residues. Looked up from germline, CDR1 is SNHLY and CDR2 is FYNNEI. V shed 4 bases, J shed 7 bases, and the junction held 11 bases outside the gene matches. CDR3 in amino acids: CASSAGTGGIVGEKLFF. CDR3 nucleotides: TGTGCCAGCAGTGCCGGGACAGGGGGAATTGTCGGTGAAAAACTGTTTTTT.

The chain joins TRBV5-4 to TRBJ1-1; D may be TRBD1 (5 bases). This CDR3 region has 14 residues. Germline V gene lookup returns CDR1 SGHNT and CDR2 YYREEE (reference sequence). The V gene lost 1 base and the J gene lost 3 bases, with 10 bases spanning the gap. CDR3 coding DNA: TGTGCCAGCAGCTTGCAGGGTACTCACACTGAAGCTTTCTTT. Its translation is CASSLQGTHTEAFF.

Ten or more counts support this clone. The rearrangement links TRBV7-6 to TRBJ1-2; the D is unclear. This CDR3 is built from 18 residues. V lost 1 base and J 0 bases, leaving 18 bases between the germline ends. Per the germline V gene, CDR1 is SGHVS and CDR2 is FNYEAQ. In DNA form, the CDR3 reads TGTGCCAGCAGCTTAGGGGGTCGGCCTGGATTAGCTAACTATGGCTACACCTTC. It encodes CASSLGGRPGLANYGYTF.

V and J are TRBV10-3 and TRBJ2-5; D not certain. V lost 0 bases to trimming and J lost 4 bases, with 15 bases between them. The germline gives CDR1 ENHRY, CDR2 SYGVKD. The CDR3 covers 16 residues. The CDR3: CAISESGPGTGETQYF. In nucleotides, the CDR3 is TGTGCCATCAGTGAGTCAGGACCTGGAACGGGAGAGACCCAGTACTTC.

V gene TRBV7-6 combines with J gene TRBJ1-2, with D possibly matching TRBD1 (6 bases). The V and J ends lost 1 base and 4 bases respectively, with 7 bases between them. Looked up from germline, CDR1 is SGHVS and CDR2 is FNYEAQ. The length of the CDR3 is 13 residues. CDR3 in amino acids: CASSLVGGYGYTF. The CDR3 DNA follows: TGTGCCAGCAGCTTAGTAGGGGGCTATGGCTACACCTTC.

V gene TRBV4-2 combines with J gene TRBJ2-3; 12 nucleotides agree with TRBD2. Germline values: CDR1 LGHNA, CDR2 YNFKEQ. CDR3 size: 17 residues. The V and J ends lost 6 bases and 2 bases, in that order; junction bases with no gene match: 9. DNA of the CDR3: TGTGCCAGCAGTTCCAGACTAGCGGGAGATCCCACAGATACGCAGTATTTT. It is translated as CASSSRLAGDPTDTQYF.

This rearrangement joins TRBV11-1 to TRBJ2-3; tentatively, D is TRBD2 (5 bases). The CDR3 runs 12 residues. With 3 bases removed from V and 10 bases from J, the gap between germline ends came to 11 bases. The germline V gene has CDR1 SGHAT and CDR2 FQDESV (reference sequence). CDR3 sequence: CASSLDPAAQYF. Written as DNA, the CDR3 is TGTGCCAGCAGCTTGGACCCAGCGGCGCAGTATTTT.

The CDR3 protein is CSVEKTGEYGYTF. The CDR3 DNA follows: TGCAGCGTTGAAAAGACAGGGGAGTATGGCTACACCTTC. This chain connects TRBV29-1 to TRBJ1-2; TRBD1 agrees at 8 bases. Germline trimming cut 2 bases from V and 5 bases from J; bases unmatched to any gene: 4. CDR1 is SQVTM, CDR2 ANQGSEA, per germline. This CDR3 comprises 13 residues.

As for this clone: At one end, the junction sequence differs from germline, possibly due to a read error. The chain employs TRBV2 and TRBJ2-5; 7 positions agree with TRBD1. This CDR3 has 12 amino acids. Germline CDR1 SNHLY, CDR2 FYNNEI. The CDR3 loop is CASSVDDRVGNF. CDR3 DNA: TGTGCCAGCAGTGTAGATGACAGGGTTGGGAACTTC.

The chain has TRBV6-1 and TRBJ1-2; D uncertain. Looked up from germline, CDR1 is MNHNS and CDR2 is SASEGT. This CDR3 has 11 amino acids. The V end lost 4 bases, the J end lost 7 bases, and 7 bases lay between the germline ends. CDR3 loop: CASSVAIGYTF. In DNA form, the CDR3 reads TGTGCCAGCAGTGTGGCTATTGGCTACACCTTC.

The chain uses TRBV6-5 and TRBJ2-6; D not resolved. Germline lookup yields CDR1 MNHEY and CDR2 SVGAGI. The CDR3 consists of 14 residues. The V end was cut by 6 bases, the J end by 3 bases, with 9 bases between. This chain's CDR3 is CASRRPGGANVLTF. CDR3 coding DNA: TGTGCCAGCAGAAGGCCAGGTGGGGCCAACGTCCTGACTTTC.

This clone showed up many times. Distinct nucleotide sequences in the sample also encode this CDR3. The rearrangement uses TRBV30 and TRBJ2-6, with no clear D. The CDR3 length is 14 residues. Germline CDR1 reads GTSNPN; CDR2 reads SVGIG (reference sequence). Trimming pared 2 bases from V and 0 bases from J, leaving 5 bases between. CDR3 loop: CAWSRGSGANVLTF. The CDR3 DNA follows: TGTGCCTGGAGTCGAGGCTCTGGGGCCAACGTCCTGACTTTC.

Details on this clone: This sample includes further DNA sequences coding for the same CDR3. The rearrangement uses TRBV6-5 and TRBJ1-2, with unresolved D. Trimming cost V 6 bases and J 8 bases, with 10 bases left between them. CDR1 is MNHEY, CDR2 SVGAGI, per germline. The CDR3 totals 11 residues. CDR3 bases: TGTGCCAGCAGCTCAGGATACGGCTACACCTTC. Protein: CASSSGYGYTF.

The chain links TRBV28 to TRBJ2-2; D not certain. Germline CDR1 MDHEN, CDR2 SYDVKM. V was pared by 3 bases and J by 7 bases, with 12 bases between. The CDR3 sequence is 14 residues long. The CDR3 sequence is CASSFSTKSGELFF. Written as DNA, the CDR3 is TGTGCCAGCAGTTTTTCGACAAAGAGCGGGGAGCTGTTTTTT.

This clone came up a few times. One end of the junction does not line up with germline, which may come from a read error. V is TRBV5-4 and J is TRBJ2-3, with D possibly being TRBD2 (5 bases). The CDR3 spans 14 residues. Germline-derived CDR1 and CDR2 are SGHNT and YYREEE (reference sequence). The CDR3, as DNA: TGTGCCAGCAGCTTGGTCGCTAGCATAGATACGCAGTATTTT. Residues: CASSLVASIDTQYF.

The V and J genes are TRBV28 and TRBJ2-1; the D gene is possibly TRBD2 (6 bases). Between the trimmed V and J ends, which lost 6 bases and 8 bases, there was a span of 11 bases. CDR1 MDHEN and CDR2 SYDVKM come from the germline V gene. The CDR3 sequence is 12 residues long. Written as DNA, the CDR3 is TGTGCCAGCAGCTTGACTAGTTATGAGCAGTTCTTC. Protein product: CASSLTSYEQFF.

The table lists this clone with a few counts. The sample holds other DNA sequences that translate to the same CDR3. The chain uses TRBV5-1 and TRBJ2-5; 9 positions match TRBD1. V was pared by 0 bases and J by 5 bases, with 2 bases of the junction left unmatched. Germline V gene data show CDR1 as SGHRS and CDR2 as YFSETQ. CDR3 length equals 14 residues. The CDR3 DNA reads as TGCGCCAGCAGCTTGGGGGGACAGGGCGAGACCCAGTACTTC. Protein sequence: CASSLGGQGETQYF.

The chain is built from TRBV5-5 and TRBJ1-3; D remains unclear. The CDR3 contains 13 residues. Trimming took 5 bases from V and 3 from J, leaving 9 bases between them. Looked up from germline, CDR1 is SGHKS and CDR2 is YYEKEE (reference sequence). The CDR3 DNA reads as TGTGCCAGCAGGGGAATAAATGGAAACACCATATATTTT. Protein product: CASRGINGNTIYF.

The chain couples TRBV7-6 to TRBJ2-3; D perhaps matches TRBD2 (7 bases). CDR3 length: 18 residues. Germline-derived CDR1 and CDR2 are SGHVS and FNYEAQ. Trimming removed 1 base at V and 2 bases at J, with 19 bases between. The CDR3 nucleotides are TGTGCCAGCAGCTTAGGGGGGGCGGGAGCAACATTCACAGATACGCAGTATTTT. Translating it yields CASSLGGAGATFTDTQYF.